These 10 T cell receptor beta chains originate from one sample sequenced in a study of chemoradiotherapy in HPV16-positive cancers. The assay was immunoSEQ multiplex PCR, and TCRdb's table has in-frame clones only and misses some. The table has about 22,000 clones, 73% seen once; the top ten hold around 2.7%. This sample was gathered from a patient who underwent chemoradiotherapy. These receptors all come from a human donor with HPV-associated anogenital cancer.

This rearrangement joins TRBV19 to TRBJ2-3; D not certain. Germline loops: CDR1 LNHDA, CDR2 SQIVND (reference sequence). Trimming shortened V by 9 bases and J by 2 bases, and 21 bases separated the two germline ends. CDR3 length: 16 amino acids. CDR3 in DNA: TGTGCCAGCCGACACGGTCGGACGGACCACACAGATACGCAGTATTTT. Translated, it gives CASRHGRTDHTDTQYF.

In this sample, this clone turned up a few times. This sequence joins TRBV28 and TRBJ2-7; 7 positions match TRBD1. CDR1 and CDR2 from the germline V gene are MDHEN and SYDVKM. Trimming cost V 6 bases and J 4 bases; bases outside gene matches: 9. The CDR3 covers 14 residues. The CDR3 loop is CASRSGGLEYEQYF. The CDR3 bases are TGTGCCAGCAGATCAGGGGGTTTGGAGTACGAGCAGTACTTC. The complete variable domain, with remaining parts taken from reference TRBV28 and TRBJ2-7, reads DVKVTQSSRYLVKRTGEKVFLECVQDMDHENMFWYRQDPGLGLRLIYFSYDVKMKEKGDIPEGYSVSREKKERFSLILESASTNQTSMYLCASRSGGLEYEQYFGPGTRLTVT.

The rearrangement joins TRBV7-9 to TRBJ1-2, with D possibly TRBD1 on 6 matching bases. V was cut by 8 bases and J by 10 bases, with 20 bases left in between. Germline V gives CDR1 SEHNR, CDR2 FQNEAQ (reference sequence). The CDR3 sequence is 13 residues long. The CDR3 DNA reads TGTGCCAGCTTGAGGGACACCGAGAGAGCCTACACCTTC. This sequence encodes CASLRDTERAYTF. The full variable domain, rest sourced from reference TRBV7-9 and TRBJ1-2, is DTGVSQNPRHKITKRGQNVTFRCDPISEHNRLYWYRQTLGQGPEFLTYFQNEAQLEKSRLLSDRFSAERPKGSFSTLEIQRTEQGDSAMYLCASLRDTERAYTFGSGTRLTVV.

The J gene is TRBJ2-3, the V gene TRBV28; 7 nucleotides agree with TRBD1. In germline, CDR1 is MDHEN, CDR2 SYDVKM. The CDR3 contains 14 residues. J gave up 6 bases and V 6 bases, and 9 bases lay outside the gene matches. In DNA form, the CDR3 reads TGTGCCAGCAGGGTCGACATAGGGGGCGATACGCAGTATTTT. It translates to CASRVDIGGDTQYF.

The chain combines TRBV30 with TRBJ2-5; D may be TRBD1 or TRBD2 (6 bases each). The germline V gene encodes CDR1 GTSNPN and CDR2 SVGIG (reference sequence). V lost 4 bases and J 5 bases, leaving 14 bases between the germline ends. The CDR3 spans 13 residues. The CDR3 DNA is TGTGCCTGGACCCTAGGGGGGCGGGAGACCCAGTACTTC. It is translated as CAWTLGGRETQYF. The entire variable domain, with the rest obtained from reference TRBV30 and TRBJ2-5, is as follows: SQTIHQWPATLVQPVGSPLSLECTVEGTSNPNLYWYRQAAGRGLQLLFYSVGIGQISSEVPQNLSASRPQDRQFILSSKKLLLSDSGFYLCAWTLGGRETQYFGPGTRLLVL.

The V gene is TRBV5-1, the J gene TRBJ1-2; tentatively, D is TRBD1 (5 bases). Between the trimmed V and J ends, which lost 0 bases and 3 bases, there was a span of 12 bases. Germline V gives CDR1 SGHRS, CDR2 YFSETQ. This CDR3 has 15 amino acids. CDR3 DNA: TGCGCCAGCAGCTTGGCGCAGGGAATGGACTATGGCTACACCTTC. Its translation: CASSLAQGMDYGYTF.

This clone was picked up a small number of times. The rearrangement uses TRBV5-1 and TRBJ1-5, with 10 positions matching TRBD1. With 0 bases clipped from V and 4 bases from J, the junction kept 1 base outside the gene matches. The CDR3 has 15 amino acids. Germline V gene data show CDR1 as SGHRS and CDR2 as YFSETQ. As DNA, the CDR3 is TGCGCCAGCAGCTTGGGGGGACAGGGGAATCAGCCCCAGCATTTT. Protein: CASSLGGQGNQPQHF.

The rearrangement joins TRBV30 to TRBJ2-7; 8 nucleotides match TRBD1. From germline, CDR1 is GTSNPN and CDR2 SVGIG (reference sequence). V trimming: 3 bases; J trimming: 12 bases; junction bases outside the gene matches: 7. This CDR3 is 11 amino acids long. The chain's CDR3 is CAWRKGQGPYF. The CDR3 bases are TGTGCCTGGAGAAAAGGACAGGGACCGTACTTC.

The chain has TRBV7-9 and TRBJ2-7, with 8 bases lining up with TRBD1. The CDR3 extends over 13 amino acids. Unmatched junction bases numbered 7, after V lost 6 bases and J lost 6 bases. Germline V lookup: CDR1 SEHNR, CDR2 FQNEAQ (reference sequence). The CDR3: CASRAAGGGEQYF. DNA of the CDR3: TGTGCCAGCAGGGCGGCAGGGGGCGGCGAGCAGTACTTC. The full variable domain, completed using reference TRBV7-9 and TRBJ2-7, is DTGVSQNPRHKITKRGQNVTFRCDPISEHNRLYWYRQTLGQGPEFLTYFQNEAQLEKSRLLSDRFSAERPKGSFSTLEIQRTEQGDSAMYLCASRAAGGGEQYFGPGTRLTVT.

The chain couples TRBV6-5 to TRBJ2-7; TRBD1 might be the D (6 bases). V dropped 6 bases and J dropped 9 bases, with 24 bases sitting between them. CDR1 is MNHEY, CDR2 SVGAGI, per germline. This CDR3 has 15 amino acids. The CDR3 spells CASRLNVGHPGGQYF. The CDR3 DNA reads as TGTGCCAGCAGATTGAACGTGGGACACCCTGGCGGGCAGTACTTC.